The source of this TCR beta chain is a study of identical twins. Overall study findings and caveats: Twins shared out-of-frame alpha sequences with excess low generation probability.

This clonotype was observed a handful of times. What it binds is not known. TCRdb processed the 5' RACE reads anew with MiXCR; each CDR3 protein has one entry. The sample lists some 790,000 distinct CDR3 sequences; 15% to 20% were seen once. V lost 9 bases and J 3 bases, leaving 13 bases between the germline ends. The CDR3 length is 12 residues. Germline V gives CDR1 SGHRS, CDR2 YFSETQ. All donors were healthy Caucasians. The same sample was also used in a study of T cells expressing NK-cell markers. That study reports: The study drew TCR beta repertoires from sorted CD3+CD56+NKG2C+, CD3+CD56+NKG2C- and CD3+CD56-NKG2C+ T cells. The CD3+CD56-NKG2C+ fraction of a handful of donors was likewise dominated by these clonotypes.

Sequencing was done on a sample of PBMCs. This chain uses TRBV5-1 with TRBJ2-7; D not resolved. This clonotype was obtained from a woman in her late teens or twenties in good health. The CDR3 is CATRGSDYEQYF. In DNA, the CDR3 is TGCGCCACCCGTGGCAGCGACTACGAGCAGTACTTC.